Following are 20 T cell receptor beta chains from one sample sequenced in a study of T cells in Graves' hyperthyroidism and ophthalmopathy. TCR beta CDR3 region amplification was performed from RNA transcripts. The HTBI primer set served for first-round RT-PCR of the TCR CDR3. TCRdb fed the multiplex PCR reads into MiXCR, producing one record per CDR3 protein. The data contain more than 450,000 distinct CDR3 sequences, 15% to 20% of them seen just once; the ten biggest clones take up roughly 50%. Sequenced input: blood. These receptors all come from a man aged 35 to 55 with Graves' ophthalmopathy.

This clonotype appeared many times. The chain couples TRBV7-2 to TRBJ2-3; a weak D match, TRBD2 (5 bases). Trimming cost V 2 bases and J 2 bases, with 11 bases left between them. Germline values: CDR1 SGHTA, CDR2 FQGNSA. The CDR3 extends over 15 amino acids. CDR3 in amino acids: CASSLRAGLTDTQYF. As DNA, the CDR3 is TGTGCCAGCAGCTTACGAGCCGGACTCACAGATACGCAGTATTTT. Drawing the rest from reference TRBV7-2 and TRBJ2-3, the complete variable domain is GAGVSQSPSNKVTEKGKDVELRCDPISGHTALYWYRQSLGQGLEFLIYFQGNSAPDKSGLPSDRFSAERTGGSVSTLTIQRTQQEDSAVYLCASSLRAGLTDTQYFGPGTRLTVL.

This clonotype was counted many times. V usage is TRBV5-1 and J usage is TRBJ2-3; D possibly uses TRBD1 or TRBD2 (7 bases each). In germline, CDR1 is SGHRS, CDR2 YFSETQ. V lost 0 bases and J 1 base, leaving 12 bases between the germline ends. The CDR3 has 16 amino acids. The CDR3 region has the DNA TGCGCCAGCAGCTTGGTGAGCGGGACAGGCACAGATACGCAGTATTTT. It yields the protein CASSLVSGTGTDTQYF.

This clonotype was recorded a few times. The rearrangement joins TRBV19 to TRBJ2-7; D gene unclear. Germline values: CDR1 LNHDA, CDR2 SQIVND (reference sequence). The CDR3 is 16 amino acids. V was pared by 4 bases and J by 0 bases, with 16 bases between. The DNA of the CDR3 is TGTGCCAGTAGTACACTCGGTATTAAGAGCTCCTACGAGCAGTACTTC. This encodes CASSTLGIKSSYEQYF.

This clonotype has a count of ten or more. This chain uses TRBV27 with TRBJ2-1; tentatively, D is TRBD1 (6 bases). The CDR3 runs 15 residues. With 6 bases removed from V and 0 bases from J, the gap between germline ends came to 12 bases. Germline lookup yields CDR1 MNHEY and CDR2 SMNVEV (reference sequence). The CDR3 here is CASRPIRGSYNEQFF. DNA of the CDR3: TGTGCCAGCAGACCAATCAGGGGCTCCTACAATGAGCAGTTCTTC.

With regard to this clonotype: An end of the junction differs from the germline gene, which may be a read error. The chain links TRBV20-1 to TRBJ2-7; TRBD2 aligns across 8 bases. Germline V gives CDR1 DFQATT, CDR2 SNEGSKA (reference sequence). The CDR3 is made up of 13 amino acids. CDR3 sequence: CSARVGRGYEQHF. The CDR3 DNA is TGCAGTGCTAGGGTCGGGAGGGGCTACGAGCAGCACTTC.

The chain links TRBV6-2 or TRBV6-3 to TRBJ2-7; the D gene is possibly TRBD1 (6 bases). This CDR3 spans 14 amino acids. Looked up from germline, CDR1 is MNHEY and CDR2 is SVGEGT. With 11 bases removed from V and 0 bases from J, the gap between germline ends came to 17 bases. The CDR3 reads CAGGTTGISYEQYF. The CDR3 nucleotides read TGTGCCGGCGGAACCACAGGGATCTCCTACGAGCAGTACTTC.

This chain joins TRBV12-3 or TRBV12-4 and TRBJ2-2; no reliable D call. CDR3 length: 15 amino acids. V was pared by 3 bases and J by 6 bases, with 14 bases between. The CDR3 DNA follows: TGTGCCAGCAGTTTTTGGACCCCAAATCCCGGGGAGCTGTTTTTT. Translation: CASSFWTPNPGELFF.

There are many counts of this clonotype. The chain carries TRBV20-1 and TRBJ2-5; TRBD2 matches at 8 bases. The J segment lost 1 base and the V segment lost 4 bases, leaving 14 bases of the junction unmatched. In germline, CDR1 is DFQATT, CDR2 SNEGSKA (reference sequence). The CDR3 runs 17 residues. In DNA, the CDR3 is TGCAGTGCTAAACGACTCGGCCGAGCGGGGGTCCAAGAGACCCAGTACTTC. It encodes CSAKRLGRAGVQETQYF.

This clonotype was seen a few times. The chain is built from TRBV12-5 and TRBJ2-3; 11 bases match TRBD2. After removal of 2 bases from V and 5 bases from J, the junction contained 9 bases not matched to a gene. This CDR3 region has 17 residues. Germline V CDR1 and CDR2: LGHNT, FRNRAP. As DNA, the CDR3 is TGTGCTAGTGGTTTGTCCGCACTAGCGGGGGTACAAGATACGCAGTATTTT. Its protein is CASGLSALAGVQDTQYF.

This clonotype was seen ten or more times. The chain is built from TRBV7-2 and TRBJ2-7, with 7 bases matching TRBD1. The CDR3 covers 15 residues. V was pared by 4 bases and J by 6 bases, with 12 bases of the junction left unmatched. CDR1 is SGHTA and CDR2 is FQGNSA in the germline V gene. The CDR3 sequence: CASSSFQDRLGEQYF. DNA for the CDR3: TGTGCCAGCAGCTCATTTCAGGACAGGCTAGGCGAGCAGTACTTC.

The chain carries TRBV11-2 and TRBJ2-1; 14 bases match TRBD2. Trimming cost V 8 bases and J 6 bases; bases outside gene matches: 24. CDR3 size: 21 residues. The germline CDR1 and CDR2 sequences are SGHAT and FQNNGV. CDR3 nucleotides: TGTGCCAGCGGATACCCCCCTACCGGGACTAGCGGGAGCCCTCGGTCCAATGAGCAGTTCTTC. Translation: CASGYPPTGTSGSPRSNEQFF.

This clonotype has at least ten counts. The DNA for the CDR3 is TGTGCCAGCTTCGTCTGGACAGGCCTCTCCTACAATGAGCAGTTCTTC. This codes for CASFVWTGLSYNEQFF. The rearrangement uses TRBV2 and TRBJ2-1, with 7 bases matching TRBD1. The V gene's germline CDR1 is SNHLY and CDR2 FYNNEI. Unmatched junction bases numbered 10, after V lost 8 bases and J lost 0 bases. This CDR3 contains 16 residues. Based on the CDR3 plus reference TRBV2 and TRBJ2-1, the full variable domain is EPEVTQTPSHQVTQMGQEVILRCVPISNHLYFYWYRQILGQKVEFLVSFYNNEISEKSEIFDDQFSVERPDGSNFTLKIRSTKLEDSAMYFCASFVWTGLSYNEQFFGPGTRLTVL.

This chain connects TRBV30 to TRBJ2-1; D is unresolved. Germline V gene lookup returns CDR1 GTSNPN and CDR2 SVGIG (reference sequence). Trimming removed 1 base from V and 9 bases from J, with 7 bases in between. The CDR3 runs to 11 residues. The CDR3 DNA follows: TGTGCCTGGAGTGAGGCCGGTGAGCAGTTCTTC. It yields the protein CAWSEAGEQFF.

The J gene is TRBJ1-1, the V gene TRBV6-1; no definite D call. V lost 10 bases and J 2 bases, leaving 11 bases between the germline ends. Germline values: CDR1 MNHNS, CDR2 SASEGT. The CDR3 runs to 12 residues. The CDR3 sequence: CATLGFNTEAFF. In DNA form, the CDR3 reads TGTGCCACCCTCGGATTTAACACTGAAGCTTTCTTT.

The table lists this clonotype with many counts. V usage is TRBV28 and J usage is TRBJ2-3; 7 bases agree with TRBD2. J gave up 3 bases and V 5 bases, and 8 bases lay outside the gene matches. Looked up from germline, CDR1 is MDHEN and CDR2 is SYDVKM. CDR3 size: 15 residues. The CDR3 sequence: CASSPRGEGTDTQYF. The CDR3 DNA reads as TGTGCCAGCAGTCCCCGGGGGGAAGGAACAGATACGCAGTATTTT.

This clonotype was observed a few times. This chain uses TRBV6-5 with TRBJ1-2; D ambiguous. V lost 6 bases to trimming and J lost 6 bases, with 14 bases between them. The CDR3 has 13 residues. CDR1 is MNHEY and CDR2 is SVGAGI in the germline V gene. In nucleotides, the CDR3 is TGTGCCAGCAGCCCCCACATTCGGGATGGCTACACCTTC. Translation gives CASSPHIRDGYTF.

The V gene is TRBV9, the J gene TRBJ2-7, with 12 bases aligning to TRBD1. The CDR3 covers 14 residues. Germline values: CDR1 SGDLS, CDR2 YYNGEE. V trimming: 0 bases; J trimming: 5 bases; junction bases outside the gene matches: 0. The CDR3 spells CASSVGDRGHEQYF. In DNA, the CDR3 is TGTGCCAGCAGCGTAGGGGACAGGGGGCACGAGCAGTACTTC.

The chain recombines TRBV10-3 with TRBJ1-2; a weak D match, TRBD1 (6 bases). This CDR3 is built from 14 residues. V was shortened by 6 bases and J by 1 base, with 12 bases between the two germline ends. In germline, CDR1 is ENHRY, CDR2 SYGVKD. CDR3 DNA sequence: TGTGCCATCAGACCCACGGACAGTAACTATGGCTACACCTTC. Translation: CAIRPTDSNYGYTF.

This clonotype was seen at least ten times. This chain connects TRBV5-1 to TRBJ2-3, with 14 bases that match TRBD2. The CDR3 covers 17 residues. V lost 5 bases and J lost 5; bases outside the gene matches: 10. Germline CDR1 reads SGHRS; CDR2 reads YFSETQ. This chain's CDR3 is CASSLEAGLAGEDTQYF. The CDR3, as DNA: TGCGCCAGCAGTTTAGAGGCGGGACTAGCGGGGGAAGATACGCAGTATTTT.

About this clonotype: Its ends do not fully match the called genes, so a read error is possible. The rearrangement uses TRBV12-3 or TRBV12-4 and TRBJ2-5; 7 bases fit TRBD1. The CDR3 contains 14 residues. The CDR3, as DNA: TGTGCCAGCAGTTTAGCGGAATTACCAGGACAGGCAGACTTC. As protein: CASSLAELPGQADF.